The 5 T cell receptor beta chains reported below all come from one sample, sequenced in a study of T cell responses to AZD1222 COVID-19 vaccine. Using immunoSEQ multiplex PCR, the repertoire was profiled, and TCRdb retains in-frame clones only, with some absent. The table lists 100,000 to 130,000 clones, roughly 85% of them singletons. The sample in question was peripheral blood, obtained 28 days after the second AZD1222 dose. These TCRs come from an adult who received the AZD1222 COVID-19 vaccine.

The V call is TRBV7-9, the J call TRBJ1-6; D gene unclear. The V end was cut by 0 bases, the J end by 0 bases, with 9 bases between. The V gene's germline CDR1 is SEHNR and CDR2 FQNEAQ (reference sequence). There are 17 residues in the CDR3. The CDR3 nucleotides are TGTGCCAGCAGCTTAGCGGGTGGACGCTCCTATAATTCACCCCTCCACTTT. Its translation: CASSLAGGRSYNSPLHF.

The V gene is TRBV6-5, the J gene TRBJ1-1; D uncertain. The germline V and J ends were trimmed by 6 bases and 7 bases, with 18 bases remaining between them. Germline V gene sequence: CDR1 MNHEY, CDR2 SVGAGI. This CDR3 is built from 14 residues. The CDR3 reads CASSSTMDRGEAFF. The CDR3 DNA reads as TGTGCCAGCAGCTCAACTATGGACCGAGGTGAAGCTTTCTTT.

J is TRBJ1-2 and V is TRBV9; TRBD1 might be the D (6 bases). This CDR3 is built from 16 residues. Germline CDR1 SGDLS, CDR2 YYNGEE. V gave up 0 bases and J gave up 6 bases, with 18 bases separating them. CDR3 coding DNA: TGTGCCAGCAGCGTAGTAGACGGCAGGGGAAGGAATGGCTACACCTTC. Amino acid sequence: CASSVVDGRGRNGYTF.

This chain connects TRBV19 to TRBJ1-5; D call uncertain. With 3 bases removed from V and 1 base from J, the gap between germline ends came to 10 bases. Germline V CDR1 and CDR2: LNHDA, SQIVND (reference sequence). The CDR3 runs 15 residues. Here the CDR3 DNA reads TGTGCCAGTAGTATCAGGTCCCCCAGCAATCAGCCCCAGCATTTT. Its protein is CASSIRSPSNQPQHF.

J is TRBJ2-1 and V is TRBV6-2 or TRBV6-3, with 7 nucleotides matching TRBD1. Germline CDR1 reads MNHEY; CDR2 reads SVGEGT. V lost 2 bases to trimming and J lost 2 bases; unmatched junction nucleotides: 9. The CDR3 is made up of 17 amino acids. The CDR3 sequence is CASSYTRTGVTYNEQFF. Here the CDR3 DNA reads TGTGCCAGCAGTTACACCCGAACAGGGGTAACCTACAATGAGCAGTTCTTC.